The present T cell receptor (beta chain) was sequenced within a study of OX40 agonist ivuxolimab in advanced cancers. For the wider study: Ivuxolimab was a fully human IgG2 agonistic monoclonal antibody targeting the costimulatory receptor OX40 (CD134). Intravenous ivuxolimab was administered to patients every 2 weeks at six dose levels: 0.01, 0.1, 0.3, 1.5, 3 and 10 mg/kg. Of the approximately 50 patients in dose escalation, 19 had hepatocellular carcinoma, around 15 had melanoma, 9 had renal cell carcinoma and 9 had head and neck cancer. In the dose-escalation cohort, approximately 83% of patients were male, and the mean age was approximately 60 years with a range of roughly 23 to 79. Patients were allowed to have had prior anti-PD-1, anti-PD-L1 or anti-CTLA-4 therapy, and approximately 40% of the dose-escalation patients had been treated with checkpoint inhibitors. Three dose-escalation patients achieved partial responses, one with hepatocellular carcinoma and two with cutaneous melanoma. The point of sequencing TCRbeta in the periphery was to test whether ivuxolimab changed TCR sequence diversity and drove clonal T-cell expansion. The paper reports the monotherapy dose-escalation portion (N of about 50 patients) of the phase I ivuxolimab trial.

To sequence the TCRbeta CDR3 region, genomic DNA was isolated from the sorted cells. The immunoSEQ Assay was used for sequencing of TCRbeta CDR3 regions. The immuneACCESS repertoire file appears here via TCRdb, limited to in-frame rearrangements. These files lack a portion of the clones; in checked studies, under half of the deficit traces to unresolved V genes, and the cause of the others is not known. The sample includes 60,000 to 80,000 clones, with 75% to 90% observed a single time. In total, the top ten clones hold 8% to 10% of the sample. Worth noting for this clone: Its antigen specificity is not known. Per-base qualities were not stored, and no clone one base away is much larger.

Patients with autoimmune disease history or receiving systemic immunosuppression were excluded from the trial. In every dose cohort, peripheral blood was drawn for TCR sequencing at baseline, cycle 4 day 1, and cycle 7 day 1. Samples were obtained from an open-label, multicenter, first-in-human phase I dose-escalation trial of ivuxolimab. Adults with locally advanced or metastatic head and neck squamous cell, hepatocellular, melanoma or renal cell carcinoma were enrolled in the trial. CD4+ and CD8+ T cells were sorted separately from peripheral blood before TCR sequencing. Broader findings and caveats from the paper: Low levels of normalized T-cell clonal expansion were also seen in some nonresponding patients. At doses from 0.1 to 3.0 mg/kg, clonal expansion was seen in both CD4+ and CD8+ blood T cells between baseline and week 6. After ivuxolimab, expanded clones were on average more numerous among CD8+ T cells than among CD4+ T cells. The antigen specificity of the peripheral T cells that underwent clonal expansion was not determined. In partial responders in the 0.1-3.0 mg/kg groups, normalized peripheral clonal expansion was found to be among the lowest, especially among CD8+ T cells.

The germline V gene (reference sequence) supplies CDR1 LNHDA and CDR2 SQIVND. The CDR3 numbers 13 residues from cysteine through phenylalanine. Of all the DNA, just the CDR3 is kept, 39 bases in frame from base 1. Trimming costs V 6 bases and J 2 bases, and their ends lie 9 bases apart. The material was CD4+ or CD8+ T cells sorted from blood, obtained in a trial of the OX40 agonist ivuxolimab. The sequence joins TRBV19 to TRBJ2-3; the D gene is unclear. The clonotype was recovered from an adult with an advanced solid tumor such as melanoma, head and neck, liver or kidney cancer. The nucleotides are TGTGCCAGTAGGGACCTCACCACAGATACGCAGTATTTT. Translated, it gives CASRDLTTDTQYF.